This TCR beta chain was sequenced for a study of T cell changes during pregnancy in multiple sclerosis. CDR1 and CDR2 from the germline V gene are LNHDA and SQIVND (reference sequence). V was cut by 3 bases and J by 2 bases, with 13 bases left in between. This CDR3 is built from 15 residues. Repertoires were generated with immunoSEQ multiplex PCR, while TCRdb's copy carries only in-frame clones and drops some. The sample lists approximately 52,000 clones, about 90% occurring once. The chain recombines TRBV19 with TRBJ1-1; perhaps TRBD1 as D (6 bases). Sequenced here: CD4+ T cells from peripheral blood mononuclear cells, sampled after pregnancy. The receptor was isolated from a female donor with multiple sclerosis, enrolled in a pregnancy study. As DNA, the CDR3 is TGTGCCAGTAGTATCGACGGGGGGCGAAACACTGAAGCTTTCTTT. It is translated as CASSIDGGRNTEAFF.